A selection of T cell receptor beta chains follows, all from one sample in a study of blood T cell repertoires in COVID-19. Sequencing was performed with immunoSEQ multiplex PCR; in TCRdb, only in-frame clones are kept and a portion is missing. The table shows under 200,000 clones, with 70% to 90% occurring only once. The sample taken for sequencing was peripheral blood. These receptors came from a man aged 60 to 75 with active or convalescent COVID-19. Each CDR3 is given with its conserved first and last residue. A D gene is named only where the DNA matches it firmly. Clone size is not always given. Where it is, it says once, few, many or a class for expanded clones.

>TRBV4-1|18|-|TRBJ2-2|-
TGCGCCAGCAGCCCCACAGGGGGGGCGGGACTTCCCACCGGGGAGCTGTTTTTT
CASSPTGGAGLPTGELFF
>TRBV5-4|16|-|TRBJ2-5|TRBD1
TGTGCCAGCAGCTTGGGAGCGGGACAGGGGGAAGAGACCCAGTACTTC
CASSLGAGQGEETQYF
>TRBV2|16|-|TRBJ2-4|TRBD2
TGTGCCAGCAGTGAAAGGACTAGCGGGGTCAAAAACATTCAGTACTTC
CASSERTSGVKNIQYF
>TRBV30|16|-|TRBJ2-1|-
TGTGCCTGGCAAGGGGGGGCGGTAAGCTCCTACAATGAGCAGTTCTTC
CAWQGGAVSSYNEQFF
>TRBV11-2|15|-|TRBJ2-1|-
TGTGCCAGCAGCTCAAGAGTCGGGCTAGGGGGTGAGCAGTTCTTC
CASSSRVGLGGEQFF
>TRBV15|20|-|TRBJ2-5|TRBD2
TGTGCCACCAGCAGAGATATCGGGACTAGCGGGGGGGGTTTTTATGAGACCCAGTACTTC
CATSRDIGTSGGGFYETQYF
>TRBV5-4|15|-|TRBJ2-5|-
TGTGCCAGCAGCTTGGGGGCCAAATTTGGGGAGACCCAGTACTTC
CASSLGAKFGETQYF
>TRBV21-1|14|few|TRBJ2-6|-
TGTGCCAGCAGCAAAGGACATTTCCCCTGCGTCCTGACTTTC
CASSKGHFPCVLTF
>TRBV21-1|21|-|TRBJ2-3|-
TGTGCCAGCAGCAGAAAAAGGACCGGGACTAGCGGGGGCCCCAGCACAGATACGCAGTATTTT
CASSRKRTGTSGGPSTDTQYF
>TRBV11-2|15|-|TRBJ2-3|-
TGTGCCAGCAGCTTAGGGGGGCCGGGCACAGATACGCAGTATTTT
CASSLGGPGTDTQYF
>TRBV11-2|15|few|TRBJ2-1|-
TGTGCCAGCAGCAAAAGGACTGTCGGGGACAATGAGCAGTTCTTC
CASSKRTVGDNEQFF
>TRBV6-1|13|-|TRBJ1-2|-
TGTGCCAGCAGGAAGACTGTGGACTATGGCTACACCTTC
CASRKTVDYGYTF
>TRBV6-1|14|-|TRBJ1-1|-
TGTGCCAGCAGTGAATGGGCCGCGGGCACTGAAGCTTTCTTT
CASSEWAAGTEAFF
>TRBV7-2|15|few|TRBJ2-7|TRBD2
TGTGCCAGCAGCTTAGTAGGCCTAGCGGGGAACGAGCAGTACTTC
CASSLVGLAGNEQYF
>TRBV10-3|16|-|TRBJ1-2|-
TGTGCCATCAGTGAGTCGTCACAGGGTGGGTCCTATGGCTACACCTTC
CAISESSQGGSYGYTF
>TRBV4-1|16|-|TRBJ2-3|TRBD2
TGCGCCAGCAGTCCATTAGCGGGGGCCACCACAGATACGCAGTATTTT
CASSPLAGATTDTQYF
>TRBV19|16|-|TRBJ2-1|TRBD2
TGTGCCAGTAGTGGACGAGGACTAGCGGGGGGGCATGAGCAGTTCTTC
CASSGRGLAGGHEQFF
>TRBV23-1|12|-|TRBJ1-5|-
TGCGCCAGCAGTCCAGGGCGTCAGCCCCAGCATTTT
CASSPGRQPQHF
>TRBV30|16|-|TRBJ1-4|-
TGTGCCTGGAGTGCCTCCCTGACAGCCAAAAATGAAAAACTGTTTTTT
CAWSASLTAKNEKLFF
>TRBV27|16|-|TRBJ2-5|-
TGTGCCAGCAGGTCCTCCTTTAGGGGGGGCGGGCGAACCCAGTACTTC
CASRSSFRGGGRTQYF
>TRBV19|15|-|TRBJ2-7|TRBD1
TGTGCCAGTAGTATCTCCGGGACAGGGGCCTACGAGCAGTACTTC
CASSISGTGAYEQYF
>TRBV6-5|14|-|TRBJ1-1|-
TGTGCCAGCAGACGGGACTCCGGCGCCACTGAAGCTTTCTTT
CASRRDSGATEAFF
>TRBV6-5|15|-|TRBJ1-3|-
TGTGCCAGCAGCGCAGGGAGGTCCTCTGGAAACACCATATATTTT
CASSAGRSSGNTIYF
>TRBV27|17|-|TRBJ1-3|-
TGTGCCAGCAGCCGCGGCGGGGGCCGCGACTCTGGAAACACCATATATTTT
CASSRGGGRDSGNTIYF
>TRBV7-6|13|-|TRBJ2-7|TRBD2
TGTGCCAGCAGACCTACGGGGGGGAGCGAGCAGTACTTC
CASRPTGGSEQYF
>TRBV6-5|15|-|TRBJ1-2|-
TGTGCCAGCAGTTACTCATCAGGGATCCTTGGTGGCTACACCTTC
CASSYSSGILGGYTF
>TRBV27|15|-|TRBJ1-5|TRBD1
TGTGCCAGCAGCGGAAGCGGACAGGGTCGGTGGCCCCAGCATTTT
CASSGSGQGRWPQHF
>TRBV7-9|17|-|TRBJ1-2|TRBD1
TGTGCCAGCAGCTTAACCGGGACAGACTACCCCGGTTATGGCTACACCTTC
CASSLTGTDYPGYGYTF
>TRBV7-9|14|once|TRBJ1-4|-
TGTGCCAGCAGCTTAGGGGGCTCGGAGGAAAAACTGTTTTTT
CASSLGGSEEKLFF
>TRBV2|14|once|TRBJ1-1|TRBD1
TGTGCCAGCAGTGTCCAGGGGGAGGCAACTGAAGCTTTCTTT
CASSVQGEATEAFF
>TRBV27|14|-|TRBJ1-1|TRBD1
TGTGCCAGCAGTTTAGACCCCAGGGGGGCTGGAGCTTTCTTT
CASSLDPRGAGAFF
>TRBV18|14|-|TRBJ2-7|TRBD1
TGTGCCAGCTCACTGACCGGGACAGCTACGGAGCAGTACTTC
CASSLTGTATEQYF
>TRBV7-9|15|few|TRBJ2-1|TRBD1
TGTGCCAGCAGCTTGGTAGGGCAGGGGGCCTATGAGCAGTTCTTC
CASSLVGQGAYEQFF
>TRBV19|14|-|TRBJ1-4|-
TGTGCCAGTAGTATCGGGACATTGGGTGAAAAACTGTTTTTT
CASSIGTLGEKLFF
>TRBV19|18|-|TRBJ1-3|TRBD1
TGTGCCACCCACGGTGGGACAGGGTCGCTCACGGCTGGAAACACCATATATTTT
CATHGGTGSLTAGNTIYF
>TRBV10-3|14|-|TRBJ2-1|-
TGTGCCATCAGTGAGTCGTCCCCAGGGGCTGAGCAGTTCTTC
CAISESSPGAEQFF
>TRBV21-1|17|-|TRBJ2-5|-
TGTGCCAGCAGCAAAGACCCCTTTGGCAGGGGACGGGAGACCCAGTACTTC
CASSKDPFGRGRETQYF
>TRBV2|16|-|TRBJ1-6|-
TGTGCCAGCAGTGAATCAGGGAACTATAATAATTCACCCCTCCACTTT
CASSESGNYNNSPLHF
>TRBV6-5|15|-|TRBJ2-7|TRBD2
TGTGCCAGCAGTTACTTGAGCGGGGGTACCTACGAGCAGTACTTC
CASSYLSGGTYEQYF
>TRBV5-5|17|-|TRBJ2-2|-
TGTGCCAGCAGCTTGTCAGGGCAGGGGTTGGGGACCGGGGAGCTGTTTTTT
CASSLSGQGLGTGELFF
>TRBV29-1|13|-|TRBJ1-1|TRBD1
TGCAGCGTTCGAAACGGGGACAGCACTGAAGCTTTCTTT
CSVRNGDSTEAFF
>TRBV4-1|15|few|TRBJ2-3|TRBD2
TGCGCCAGCAGCCTGAGCGGGGGCGGCACAGATACGCAGTATTTT
CASSLSGGGTDTQYF
>TRBV7-2|13|-|TRBJ2-7|-
TGTGCCAGCAGCACACAGGTTACCTACGAGCAGTACTTC
CASSTQVTYEQYF
>TRBV18|16|-|TRBJ1-6|-
TGTGCCAGCTCACCGGCAGGGGAAATTTATAATTCACCCCTCCACTTT
CASSPAGEIYNSPLHF
>TRBV19|15|once|TRBJ2-1|TRBD2
TGTGCCAGTAGTGTCGAGCGGGGTAGTATCAATGAGCAGTTCTTC
CASSVERGSINEQFF